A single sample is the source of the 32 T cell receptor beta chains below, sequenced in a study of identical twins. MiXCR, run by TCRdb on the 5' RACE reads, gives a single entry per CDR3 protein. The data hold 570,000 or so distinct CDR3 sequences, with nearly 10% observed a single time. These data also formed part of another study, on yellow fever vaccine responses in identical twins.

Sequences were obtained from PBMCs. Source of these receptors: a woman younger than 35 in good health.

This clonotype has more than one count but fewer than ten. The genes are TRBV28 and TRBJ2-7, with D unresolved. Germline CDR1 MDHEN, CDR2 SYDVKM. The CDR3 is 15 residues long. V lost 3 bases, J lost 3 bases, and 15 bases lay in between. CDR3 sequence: CASSLLSETFYEQYF. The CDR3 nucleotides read TGTGCCAGCAGTTTGTTGTCGGAAACCTTCTACGAGCAGTACTTC.

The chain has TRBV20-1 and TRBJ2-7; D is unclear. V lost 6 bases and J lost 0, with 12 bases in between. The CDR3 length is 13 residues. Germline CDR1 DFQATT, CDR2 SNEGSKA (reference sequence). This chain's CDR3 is CSARHSDSYEQYF. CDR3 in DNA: TGCAGTGCAAGGCACAGCGACTCCTACGAGCAGTACTTC.

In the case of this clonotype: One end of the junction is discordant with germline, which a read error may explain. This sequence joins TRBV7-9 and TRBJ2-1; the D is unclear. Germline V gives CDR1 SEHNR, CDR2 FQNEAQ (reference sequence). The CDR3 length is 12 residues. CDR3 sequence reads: CASSLDMDPPRF. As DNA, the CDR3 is TGTGCCAGCAGCTTAGATATGGACCCGCCTCGCTTC. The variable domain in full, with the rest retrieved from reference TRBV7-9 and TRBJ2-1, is DTGVSQNPRHKITKRGQNVTFRCDPISEHNRLYWYRQTLGQGPEFLTYFQNEAQLEKSRLLSDRFSAERPKGSFSTLEIQRTEQGDSAMYLCASSLDMDPPRFGPGTRLTVL.

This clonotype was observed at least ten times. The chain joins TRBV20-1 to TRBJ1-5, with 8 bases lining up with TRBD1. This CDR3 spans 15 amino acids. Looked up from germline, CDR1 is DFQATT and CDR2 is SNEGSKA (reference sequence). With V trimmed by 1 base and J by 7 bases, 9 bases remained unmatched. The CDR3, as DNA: TGCAGTGCTAGAGTGAGGTCGGCAGGGGGCCAGCCCCAGCATTTT. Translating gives CSARVRSAGGQPQHF.

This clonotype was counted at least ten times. CDR3: CASMTSPLYNEQFF. The CDR3 DNA follows: TGTGCCAGCATGACTAGCCCTCTTTACAATGAGCAGTTCTTC. The chain couples TRBV11-2 to TRBJ2-1; 7 positions agree with TRBD2. CDR1 is SGHAT and CDR2 is FQNNGV in the germline V gene. The CDR3 is 14 amino acids. Trimming at V came to 7 bases and at J to 4 bases, leaving 7 bases not matched to a gene.

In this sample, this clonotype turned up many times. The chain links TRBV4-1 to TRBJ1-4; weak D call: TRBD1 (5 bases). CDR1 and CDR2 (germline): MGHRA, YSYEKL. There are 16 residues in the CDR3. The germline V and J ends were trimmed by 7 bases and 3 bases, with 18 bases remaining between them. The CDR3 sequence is CASKNPLGRPNEKLFF. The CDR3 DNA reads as TGCGCCAGCAAAAACCCCCTGGGACGACCTAATGAAAAACTGTTTTTT.

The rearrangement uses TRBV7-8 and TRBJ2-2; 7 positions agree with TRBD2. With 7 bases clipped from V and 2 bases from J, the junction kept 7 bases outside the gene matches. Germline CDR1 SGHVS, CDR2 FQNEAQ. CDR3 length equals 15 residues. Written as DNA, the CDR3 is TGTGCCAGCATGGGGAGGGGACCAAACACCGGGGAGCTGTTTTTT. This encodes CASMGRGPNTGELFF. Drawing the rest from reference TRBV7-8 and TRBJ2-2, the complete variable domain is GAGVSQSPRYKVAKRGQDVALRCDPISGHVSLFWYQQALGQGPEFLTYFQNEAQLDKSGLPSDRFFAERPEGSVSTLKIQRTQQEDSAVYLCASMGRGPNTGELFFGEGSRLTVL.

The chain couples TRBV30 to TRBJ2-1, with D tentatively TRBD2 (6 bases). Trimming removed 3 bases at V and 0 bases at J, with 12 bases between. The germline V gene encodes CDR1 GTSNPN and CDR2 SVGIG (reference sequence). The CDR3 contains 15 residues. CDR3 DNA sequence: TGTGCCTGGAGCCCCCTAGCGAGCTCCTACAATGAGCAGTTCTTC. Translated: CAWSPLASSYNEQFF. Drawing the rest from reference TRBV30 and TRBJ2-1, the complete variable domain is SQTIHQWPATLVQPVGSPLSLECTVEGTSNPNLYWYRQAAGRGLQLLFYSVGIGQISSEVPQNLSASRPQDRQFILSSKKLLLSDSGFYLCAWSPLASSYNEQFFGPGTRLTVL.

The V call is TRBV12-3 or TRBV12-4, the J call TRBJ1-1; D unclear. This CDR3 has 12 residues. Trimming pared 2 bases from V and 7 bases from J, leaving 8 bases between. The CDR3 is CASSLRSDEAFF. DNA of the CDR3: TGTGCCAGCAGTTTAAGGTCAGATGAAGCTTTCTTT.

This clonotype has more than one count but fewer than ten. The CDR3 here is CASSSGMGSSNQPQHF. The CDR3 DNA follows: TGTGCCAGCAGCTCTGGGATGGGTTCAAGCAATCAGCCCCAGCATTTT. The chain employs TRBV7-9 and TRBJ1-5; D ambiguous. Germline assignment: CDR1 SEHNR and CDR2 FQNEAQ (reference sequence). The CDR3 consists of 16 residues. Trimming removed 4 bases from V and 1 base from J, with 14 bases in between.

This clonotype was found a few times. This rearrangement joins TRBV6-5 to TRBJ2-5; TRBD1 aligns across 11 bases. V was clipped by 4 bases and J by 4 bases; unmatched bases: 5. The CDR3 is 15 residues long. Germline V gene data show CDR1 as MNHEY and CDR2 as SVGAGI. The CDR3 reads CASSSGTGGVETQYF. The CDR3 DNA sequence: TGTGCCAGCAGTTCAGGGACAGGGGGAGTAGAGACCCAGTACTTC.

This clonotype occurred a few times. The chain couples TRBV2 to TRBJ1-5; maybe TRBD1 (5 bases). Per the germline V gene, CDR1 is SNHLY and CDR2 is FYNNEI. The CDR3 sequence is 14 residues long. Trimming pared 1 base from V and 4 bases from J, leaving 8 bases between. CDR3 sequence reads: CASSEDGGNQPQHF. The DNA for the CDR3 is TGTGCCAGCAGTGAAGACGGGGGTAATCAGCCCCAGCATTTT.

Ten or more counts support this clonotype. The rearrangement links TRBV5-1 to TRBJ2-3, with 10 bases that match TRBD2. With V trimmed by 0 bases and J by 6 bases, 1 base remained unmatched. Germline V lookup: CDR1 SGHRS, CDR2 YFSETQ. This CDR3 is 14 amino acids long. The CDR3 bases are TGCGCCAGCAGCTTGGAGGGACTAGCGGATACGCAGTATTTT. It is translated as CASSLEGLADTQYF.

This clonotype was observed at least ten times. CDR3 region: CASERTGGQETQYF. The CDR3 DNA sequence: TGTGCCAGCGAACGAACAGGGGGACAAGAGACCCAGTACTTC. The chain is built from TRBV7-2 and TRBJ2-5; 8 bases are a match to TRBD1. J lost 2 bases, V lost 8 bases, and 7 bases had no gene match. From germline, CDR1 is SGHTA and CDR2 FQGNSA. This CDR3 contains 14 residues.

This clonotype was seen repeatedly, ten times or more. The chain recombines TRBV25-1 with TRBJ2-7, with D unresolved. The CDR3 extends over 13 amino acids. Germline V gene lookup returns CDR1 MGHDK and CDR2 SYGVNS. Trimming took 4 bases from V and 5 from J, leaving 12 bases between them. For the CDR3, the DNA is TGTGCCAGCAGTGGGGTAGGATCCAACGAGCAGTACTTC. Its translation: CASSGVGSNEQYF.

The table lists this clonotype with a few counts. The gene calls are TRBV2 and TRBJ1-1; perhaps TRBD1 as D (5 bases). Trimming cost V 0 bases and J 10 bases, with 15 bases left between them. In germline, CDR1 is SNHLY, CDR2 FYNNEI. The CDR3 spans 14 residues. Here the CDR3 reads CASSEAPGGGGAFF. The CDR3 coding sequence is TGTGCCAGCAGTGAAGCACCGGGTGGGGGAGGAGCTTTCTTT.

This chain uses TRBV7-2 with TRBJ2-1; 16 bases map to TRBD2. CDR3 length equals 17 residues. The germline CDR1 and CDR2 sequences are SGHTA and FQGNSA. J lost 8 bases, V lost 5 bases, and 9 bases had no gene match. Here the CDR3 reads CASSTGTSGRAIHEQFF. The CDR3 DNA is TGTGCCAGCAGCACTGGGACTAGCGGGAGGGCCATCCATGAGCAGTTCTTC.

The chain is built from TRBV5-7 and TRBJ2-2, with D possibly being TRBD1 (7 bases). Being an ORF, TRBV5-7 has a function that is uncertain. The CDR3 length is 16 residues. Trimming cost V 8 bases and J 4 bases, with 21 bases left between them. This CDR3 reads CARGLGLPGGTGELFF. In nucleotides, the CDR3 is TGTGCCAGGGGCTTGGGACTCCCAGGGGGCACCGGGGAGCTGTTTTTT.

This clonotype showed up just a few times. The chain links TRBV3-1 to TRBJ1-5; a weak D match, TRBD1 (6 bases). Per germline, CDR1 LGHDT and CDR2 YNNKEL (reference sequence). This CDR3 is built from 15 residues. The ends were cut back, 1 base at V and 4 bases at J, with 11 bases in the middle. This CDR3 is CASSQGQGFNQPQHF. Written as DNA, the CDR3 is TGTGCCAGCAGCCAAGGGCAGGGGTTTAATCAGCCCCAGCATTTT.

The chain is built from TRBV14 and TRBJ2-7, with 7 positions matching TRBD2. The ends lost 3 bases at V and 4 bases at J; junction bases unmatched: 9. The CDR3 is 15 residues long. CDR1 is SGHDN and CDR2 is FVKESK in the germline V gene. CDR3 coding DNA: TGTGCCAGCAGCCAGGTTCAGGGAGGGAGATACGAGCAGTACTTC. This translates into CASSQVQGGRYEQYF.

The CDR3, as DNA: TGTGCCTGGAGTGTACGTGTCAGCTCCTACGAGCAGTACTTC. This translates into CAWSVRVSSYEQYF. V usage is TRBV30 and J usage is TRBJ2-7, with D unresolved. Germline CDR1 reads GTSNPN; CDR2 reads SVGIG (reference sequence). There are 14 residues in the CDR3. The V and J ends lost 0 bases and 0 bases respectively, with 9 bases between them.

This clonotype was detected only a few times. The chain's CDR3 is CASSFTQVLGAKNIQYF. CDR3 DNA sequence: TGTGCCAGCAGTTTCACCCAAGTACTGGGGGCCAAAAACATTCAGTACTTC. This chain joins TRBV28 and TRBJ2-4; D not certain. V lost 3 bases, J lost 1 base, and 16 bases lay in between. CDR1 is MDHEN and CDR2 is SYDVKM in the germline V gene. The CDR3 has 17 residues.

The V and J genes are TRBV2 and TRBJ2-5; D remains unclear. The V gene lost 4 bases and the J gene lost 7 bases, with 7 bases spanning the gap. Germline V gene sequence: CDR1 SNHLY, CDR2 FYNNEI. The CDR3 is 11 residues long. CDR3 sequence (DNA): TGTGCCAGCAGTGGGGAAGGGACCCAGTACTTC. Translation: CASSGEGTQYF. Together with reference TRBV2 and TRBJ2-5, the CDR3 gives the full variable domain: EPEVTQTPSHQVTQMGQEVILRCVPISNHLYFYWYRQILGQKVEFLVSFYNNEISEKSEIFDDQFSVERPDGSNFTLKIRSTKLEDSAMYFCASSGEGTQYFGPGTRLLVL.

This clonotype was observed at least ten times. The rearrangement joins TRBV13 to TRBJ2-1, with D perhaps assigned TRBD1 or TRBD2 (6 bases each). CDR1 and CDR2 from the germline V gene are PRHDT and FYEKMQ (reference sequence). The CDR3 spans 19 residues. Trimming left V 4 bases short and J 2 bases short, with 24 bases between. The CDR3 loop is CASSSLGGSSFGPYNEQFF. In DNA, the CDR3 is TGTGCCAGCAGCTCCTTAGGGGGGTCATCCTTCGGGCCCTACAATGAGCAGTTCTTC.

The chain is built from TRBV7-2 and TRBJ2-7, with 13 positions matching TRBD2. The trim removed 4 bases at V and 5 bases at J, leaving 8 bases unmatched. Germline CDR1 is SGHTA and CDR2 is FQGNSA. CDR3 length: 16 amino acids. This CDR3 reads CASSSRTSGSFDEQYF. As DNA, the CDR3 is TGTGCCAGCAGCTCCCGGACTAGCGGGAGCTTCGACGAGCAGTACTTC.

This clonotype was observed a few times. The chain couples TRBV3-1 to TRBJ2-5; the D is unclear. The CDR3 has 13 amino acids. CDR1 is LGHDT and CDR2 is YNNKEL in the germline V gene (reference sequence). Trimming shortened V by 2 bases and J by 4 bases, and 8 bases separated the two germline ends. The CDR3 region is CASSQSEVETQYF. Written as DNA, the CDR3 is TGTGCCAGCAGCCAAAGCGAGGTAGAGACCCAGTACTTC.

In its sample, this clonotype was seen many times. The CDR3 spells CASSLDPGTGEGYTF. The CDR3 DNA reads TGCGCCAGCAGCTTGGACCCCGGGACAGGGGAAGGCTACACCTTC. V is TRBV5-1 and J is TRBJ1-2, with TRBD1 matching 10 bases. Germline lookup yields CDR1 SGHRS and CDR2 YFSETQ. The CDR3 spans 15 residues. V trimming: 0 bases; J trimming: 8 bases; junction bases outside the gene matches: 7. Full variable domain (outside the CDR3, taken from reference TRBV5-1 and TRBJ1-2): KAGVTQTPRYLIKTRGQQVTLSCSPISGHRSVSWYQQTPGQGLQFLFEYFSETQRNKGNFPGRFSGRQFSNSRSEMNVSTLELGDSALYLCASSLDPGTGEGYTFGSGTRLTVV.

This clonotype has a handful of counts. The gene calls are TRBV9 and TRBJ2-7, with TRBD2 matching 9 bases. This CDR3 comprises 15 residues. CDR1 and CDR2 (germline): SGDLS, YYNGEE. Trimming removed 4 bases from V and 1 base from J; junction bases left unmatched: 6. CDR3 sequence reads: CASSTRAGGSYEQYF. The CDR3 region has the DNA TGTGCCAGCAGCACCAGAGCGGGGGGTTCCTACGAGCAGTACTTC.

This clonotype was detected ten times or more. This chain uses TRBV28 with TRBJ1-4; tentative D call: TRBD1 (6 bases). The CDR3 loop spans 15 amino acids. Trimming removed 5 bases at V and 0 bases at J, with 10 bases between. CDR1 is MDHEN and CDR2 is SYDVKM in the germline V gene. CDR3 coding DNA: TGTGCCAGCAGTCCCCCAGGGGCAACTAATGAAAAACTGTTTTTT. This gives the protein CASSPPGATNEKLFF.

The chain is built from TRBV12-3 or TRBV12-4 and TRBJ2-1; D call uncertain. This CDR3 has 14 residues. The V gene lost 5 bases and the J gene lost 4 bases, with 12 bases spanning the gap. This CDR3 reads CASSPLEWYNEQFF. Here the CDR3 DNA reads TGTGCCAGCAGTCCACTGGAGTGGTACAATGAGCAGTTCTTC.

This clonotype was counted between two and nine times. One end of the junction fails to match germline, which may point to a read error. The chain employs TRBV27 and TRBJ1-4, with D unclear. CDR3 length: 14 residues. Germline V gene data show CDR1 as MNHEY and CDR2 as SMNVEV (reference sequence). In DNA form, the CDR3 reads TGTGCCAGTAGTTTATCTGGCAGGTCTGAAAAACTGTTTTTT. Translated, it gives CASSLSGRSEKLFF. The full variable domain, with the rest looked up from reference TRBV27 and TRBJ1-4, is EAQVTQNPRYLITVTGKKLTVTCSQNMNHEYMSWYRQDPGLGLRQIYYSMNVEVTDKGDVPEGYKVSRKEKRNFPLILESPSPNQTSLYFCASSLSGRSEKLFFGSGTQLSVL.

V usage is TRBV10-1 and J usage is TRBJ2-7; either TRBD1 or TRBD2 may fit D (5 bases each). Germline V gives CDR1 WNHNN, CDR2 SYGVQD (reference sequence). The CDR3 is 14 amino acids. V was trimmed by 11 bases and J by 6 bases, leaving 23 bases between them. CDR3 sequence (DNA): TGCGCCGATCCCTGGGGGAGCCAAGCAGCCGAGCAGTACTTC. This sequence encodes CADPWGSQAAEQYF.